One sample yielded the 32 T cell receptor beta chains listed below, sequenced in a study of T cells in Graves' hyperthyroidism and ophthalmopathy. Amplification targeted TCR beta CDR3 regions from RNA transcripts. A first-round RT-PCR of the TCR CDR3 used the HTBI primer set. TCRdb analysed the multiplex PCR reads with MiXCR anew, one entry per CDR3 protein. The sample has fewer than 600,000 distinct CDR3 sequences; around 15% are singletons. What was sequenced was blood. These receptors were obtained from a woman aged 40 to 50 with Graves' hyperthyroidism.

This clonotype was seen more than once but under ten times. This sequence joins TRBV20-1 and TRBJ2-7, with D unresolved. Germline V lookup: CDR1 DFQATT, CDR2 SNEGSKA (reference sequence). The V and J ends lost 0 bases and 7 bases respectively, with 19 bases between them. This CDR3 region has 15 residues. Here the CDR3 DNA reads TGCAGTGCTAGAGATATCACCCGAAACAGCTTAGAGCAGTACTTC. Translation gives CSARDITRNSLEQYF.

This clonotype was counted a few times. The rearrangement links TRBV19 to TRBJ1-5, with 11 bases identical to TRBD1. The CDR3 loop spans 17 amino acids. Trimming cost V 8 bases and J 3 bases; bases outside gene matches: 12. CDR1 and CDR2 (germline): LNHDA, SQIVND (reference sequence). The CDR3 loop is CASPQGQGAPHNQPQHF. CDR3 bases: TGTGCCAGTCCCCAAGGACAGGGGGCGCCTCACAATCAGCCCCAGCATTTT.

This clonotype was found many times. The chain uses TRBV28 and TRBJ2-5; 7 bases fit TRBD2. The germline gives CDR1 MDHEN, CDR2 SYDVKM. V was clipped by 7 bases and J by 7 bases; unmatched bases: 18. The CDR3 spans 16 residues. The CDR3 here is CASTTPGRELYGTQYF. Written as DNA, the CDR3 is TGTGCCAGCACCACCCCTGGGCGGGAGCTATATGGGACCCAGTACTTC.

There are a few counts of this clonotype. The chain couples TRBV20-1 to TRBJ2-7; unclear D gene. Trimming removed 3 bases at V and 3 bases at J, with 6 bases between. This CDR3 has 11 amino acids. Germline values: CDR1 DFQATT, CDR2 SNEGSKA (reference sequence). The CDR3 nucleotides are TGCAGTGCTAGTGCCGGCTACGAGCAGTACTTC. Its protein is CSASAGYEQYF.

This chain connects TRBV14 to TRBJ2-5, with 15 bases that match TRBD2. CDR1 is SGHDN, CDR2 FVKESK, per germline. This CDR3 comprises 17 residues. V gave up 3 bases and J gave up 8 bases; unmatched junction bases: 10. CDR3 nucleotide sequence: TGTGCCAGCAGCCATGGACTAGCGGGAGGGCTAAGAGAAACCCAGTACTTC. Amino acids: CASSHGLAGGLRETQYF.

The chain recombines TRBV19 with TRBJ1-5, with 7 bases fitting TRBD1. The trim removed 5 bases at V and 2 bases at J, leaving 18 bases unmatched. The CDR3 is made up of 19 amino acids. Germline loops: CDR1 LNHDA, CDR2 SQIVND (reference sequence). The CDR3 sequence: CASSSFRRGKSVGNQPQHF. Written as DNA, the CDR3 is TGTGCCAGTAGTTCGTTTCGCAGGGGGAAGTCCGTTGGCAATCAGCCCCAGCATTTT. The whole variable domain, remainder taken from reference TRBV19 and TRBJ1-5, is DGGITQSPKYLFRKEGQNVTLSCEQNLNHDAMYWYRQDPGQGLRLIYYSQIVNDFQKGDIAEGYSVSREKKESFPLTVTSAQKNPTAFYLCASSSFRRGKSVGNQPQHFGDGTRLSIL.

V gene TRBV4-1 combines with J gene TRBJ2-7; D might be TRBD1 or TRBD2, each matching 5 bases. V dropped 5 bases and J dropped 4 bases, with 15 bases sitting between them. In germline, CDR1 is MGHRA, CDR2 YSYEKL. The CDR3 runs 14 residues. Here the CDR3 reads CASSARDGKYEQYF. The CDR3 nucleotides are TGCGCCAGCAGCGCCCGGGACGGAAAGTACGAGCAGTACTTC.

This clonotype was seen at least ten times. The CDR3 nucleotides read TGCAGCGTTGTGTTGATCGGACAGGGATTTTCCGAGCAGTACTTC. Translated: CSVVLIGQGFSEQYF. The rearrangement links TRBV29-1 to TRBJ2-7; 8 bases are shared with TRBD1. The CDR3 has 15 amino acids. Germline V CDR1 and CDR2: SQVTM, ANQGSEA. Trimming at V came to 4 bases and at J to 6 bases, leaving 14 bases not matched to a gene.

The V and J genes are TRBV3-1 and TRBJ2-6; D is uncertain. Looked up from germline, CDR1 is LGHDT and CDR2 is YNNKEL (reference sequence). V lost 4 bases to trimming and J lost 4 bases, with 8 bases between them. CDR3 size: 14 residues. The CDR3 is CASSPHAGANVLTF. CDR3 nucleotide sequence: TGTGCCAGCAGCCCTCACGCCGGGGCCAACGTCCTGACTTTC.

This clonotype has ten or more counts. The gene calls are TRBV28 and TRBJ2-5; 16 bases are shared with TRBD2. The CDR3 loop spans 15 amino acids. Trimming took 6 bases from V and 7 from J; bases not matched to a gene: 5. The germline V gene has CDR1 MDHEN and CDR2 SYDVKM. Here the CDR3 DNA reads TGTGCCAGCAGCCCGGGACTAGCGGGAGGGTGGACCCAGTACTTC. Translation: CASSPGLAGGWTQYF.

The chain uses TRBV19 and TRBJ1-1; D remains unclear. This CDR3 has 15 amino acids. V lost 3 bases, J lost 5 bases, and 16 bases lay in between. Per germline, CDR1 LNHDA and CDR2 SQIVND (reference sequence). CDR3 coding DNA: TGTGCCAGTAGTATTTCGAGGCGGGAGCCAACTGAAGCTTTCTTT. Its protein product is CASSISRREPTEAFF.

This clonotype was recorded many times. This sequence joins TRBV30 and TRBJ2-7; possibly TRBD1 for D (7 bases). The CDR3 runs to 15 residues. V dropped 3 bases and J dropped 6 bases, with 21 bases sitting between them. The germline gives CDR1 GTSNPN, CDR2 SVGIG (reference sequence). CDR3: CAWSPRGAGVGEQYF. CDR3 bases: TGTGCCTGGAGCCCCAGGGGGGCAGGGGTTGGCGAGCAGTACTTC.

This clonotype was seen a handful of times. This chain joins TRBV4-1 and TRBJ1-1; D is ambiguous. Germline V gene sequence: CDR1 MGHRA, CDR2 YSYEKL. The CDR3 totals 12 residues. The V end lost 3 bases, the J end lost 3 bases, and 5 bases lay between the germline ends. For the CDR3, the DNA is TGCGCCAGCAGCCACGGGGACACTGAAGCTTTCTTT. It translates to CASSHGDTEAFF.

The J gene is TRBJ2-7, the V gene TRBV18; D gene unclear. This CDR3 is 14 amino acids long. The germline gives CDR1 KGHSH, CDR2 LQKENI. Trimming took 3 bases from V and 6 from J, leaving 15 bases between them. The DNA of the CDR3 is TGTGCCAGCTCACCTCCGCGACAAGTCTTCGAGCAGTACTTC. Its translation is CASSPPRQVFEQYF.

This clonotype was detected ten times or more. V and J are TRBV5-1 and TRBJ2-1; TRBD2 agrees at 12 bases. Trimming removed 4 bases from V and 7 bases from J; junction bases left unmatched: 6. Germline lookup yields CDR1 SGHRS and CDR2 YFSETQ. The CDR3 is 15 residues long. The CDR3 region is CASSDTSGRPNEQFF. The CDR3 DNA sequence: TGCGCCAGCAGCGACACTAGCGGGAGGCCAAATGAGCAGTTCTTC. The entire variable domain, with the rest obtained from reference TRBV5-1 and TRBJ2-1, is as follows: KAGVTQTPRYLIKTRGQQVTLSCSPISGHRSVSWYQQTPGQGLQFLFEYFSETQRNKGNFPGRFSGRQFSNSRSEMNVSTLELGDSALYLCASSDTSGRPNEQFFGPGTRLTVL.

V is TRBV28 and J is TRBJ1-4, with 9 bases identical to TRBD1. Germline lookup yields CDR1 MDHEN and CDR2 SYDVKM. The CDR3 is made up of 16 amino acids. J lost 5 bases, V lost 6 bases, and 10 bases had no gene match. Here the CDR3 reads CASRDLGTGLNEKLFF. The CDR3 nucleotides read TGTGCCAGCAGGGATTTAGGGACAGGGTTGAATGAAAAACTGTTTTTT.

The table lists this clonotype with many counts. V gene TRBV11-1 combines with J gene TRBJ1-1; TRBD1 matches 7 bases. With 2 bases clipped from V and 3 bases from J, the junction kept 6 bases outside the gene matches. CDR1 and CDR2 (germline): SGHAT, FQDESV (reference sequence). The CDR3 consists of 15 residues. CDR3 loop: CASSLTGEIDTEAFF. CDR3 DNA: TGTGCCAGCAGCTTAACAGGGGAAATTGACACTGAAGCTTTCTTT.

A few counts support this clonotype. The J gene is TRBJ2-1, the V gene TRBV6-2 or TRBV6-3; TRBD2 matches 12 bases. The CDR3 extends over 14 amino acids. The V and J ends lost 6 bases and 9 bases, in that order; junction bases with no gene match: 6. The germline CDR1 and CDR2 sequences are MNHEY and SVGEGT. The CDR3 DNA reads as TGTGCCAGCAGCCCTAGCGGGAGGGCCGCTGAGCAGTTCTTC. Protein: CASSPSGRAAEQFF.

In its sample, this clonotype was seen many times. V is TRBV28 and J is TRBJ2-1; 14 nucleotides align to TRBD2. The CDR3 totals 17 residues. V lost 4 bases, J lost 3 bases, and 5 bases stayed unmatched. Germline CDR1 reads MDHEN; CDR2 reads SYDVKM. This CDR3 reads CASSSGLAGGLYNEQFF. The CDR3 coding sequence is TGTGCCAGCAGTTCTGGACTAGCGGGAGGCCTCTACAATGAGCAGTTCTTC.

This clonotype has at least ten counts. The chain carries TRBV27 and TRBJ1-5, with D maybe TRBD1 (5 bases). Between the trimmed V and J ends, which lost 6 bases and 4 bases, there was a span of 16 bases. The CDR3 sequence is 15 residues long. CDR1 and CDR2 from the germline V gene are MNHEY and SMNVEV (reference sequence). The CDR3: CASSLMGRLNQPQHF. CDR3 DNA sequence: TGTGCCAGCAGCCTCATGGGGCGGTTAAATCAGCCCCAGCATTTT.

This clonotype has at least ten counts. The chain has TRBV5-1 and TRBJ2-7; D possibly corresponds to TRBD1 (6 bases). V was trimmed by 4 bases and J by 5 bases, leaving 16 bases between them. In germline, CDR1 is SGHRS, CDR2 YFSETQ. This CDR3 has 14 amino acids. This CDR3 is CASSEGHLQDEQYF. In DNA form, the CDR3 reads TGCGCCAGCAGCGAGGGACACCTTCAGGACGAGCAGTACTTC.

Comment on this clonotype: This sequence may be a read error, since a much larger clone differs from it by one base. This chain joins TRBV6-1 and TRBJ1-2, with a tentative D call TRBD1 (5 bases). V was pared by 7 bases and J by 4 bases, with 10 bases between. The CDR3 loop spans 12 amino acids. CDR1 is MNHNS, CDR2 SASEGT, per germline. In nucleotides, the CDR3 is TGTGCCAGCATTGACAGTAGCTATGGCTACACCTTC. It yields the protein CASIDSSYGYTF.

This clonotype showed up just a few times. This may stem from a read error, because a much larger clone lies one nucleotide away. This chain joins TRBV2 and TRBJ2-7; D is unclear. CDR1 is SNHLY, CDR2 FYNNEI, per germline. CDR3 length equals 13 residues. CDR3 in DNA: TGTGCCAGCAGTCTTGAAGGAAACTACAAGCAGTACTTC. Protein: CASSLEGNYKQYF.

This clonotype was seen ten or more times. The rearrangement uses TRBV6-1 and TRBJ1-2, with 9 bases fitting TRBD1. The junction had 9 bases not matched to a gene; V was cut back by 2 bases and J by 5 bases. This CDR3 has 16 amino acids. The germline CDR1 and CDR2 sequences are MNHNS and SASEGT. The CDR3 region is CASSEPGQGKRYGYTF. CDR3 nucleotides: TGTGCCAGCAGTGAACCTGGACAGGGGAAGAGGTATGGCTACACCTTC.

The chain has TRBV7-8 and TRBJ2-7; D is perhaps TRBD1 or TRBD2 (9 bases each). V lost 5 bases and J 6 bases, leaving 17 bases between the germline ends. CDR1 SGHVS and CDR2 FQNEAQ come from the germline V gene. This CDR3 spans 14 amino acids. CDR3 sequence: CASSAGGTGLEQYF. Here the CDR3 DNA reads TGTGCCAGCAGCGCGGGGGGGACAGGGCTCGAGCAGTACTTC.

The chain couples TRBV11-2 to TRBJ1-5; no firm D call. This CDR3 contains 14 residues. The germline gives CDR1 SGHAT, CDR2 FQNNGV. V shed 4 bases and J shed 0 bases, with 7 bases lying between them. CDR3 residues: CASSSSDSNQPQHF. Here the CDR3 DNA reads TGTGCCAGCAGCTCCAGTGATAGCAATCAGCCCCAGCATTTT.

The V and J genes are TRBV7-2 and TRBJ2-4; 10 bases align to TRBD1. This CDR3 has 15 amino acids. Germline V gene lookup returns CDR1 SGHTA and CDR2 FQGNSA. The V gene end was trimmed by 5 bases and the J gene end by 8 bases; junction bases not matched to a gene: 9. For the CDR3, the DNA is TGTGCCAGCAGCGGACGGACAGGGGGGGATTACATTCAGTACTTC. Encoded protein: CASSGRTGGDYIQYF.

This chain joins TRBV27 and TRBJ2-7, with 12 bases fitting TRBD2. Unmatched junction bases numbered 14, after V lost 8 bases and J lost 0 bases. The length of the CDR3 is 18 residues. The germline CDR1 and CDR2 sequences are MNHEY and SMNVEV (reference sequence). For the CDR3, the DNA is TGTGCCAGCCGGAGGACTAGCGGGAATCACCCCACCTCCTACGAGCAGTACTTC. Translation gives CASRRTSGNHPTSYEQYF.

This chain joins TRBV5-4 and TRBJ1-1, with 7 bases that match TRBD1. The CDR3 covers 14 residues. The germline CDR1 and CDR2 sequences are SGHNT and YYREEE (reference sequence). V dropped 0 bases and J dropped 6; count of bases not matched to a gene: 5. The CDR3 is CASSLVGTEAEAFF. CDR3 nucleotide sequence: TGTGCCAGCAGCTTGGTCGGGACAGAAGCTGAAGCTTTCTTT. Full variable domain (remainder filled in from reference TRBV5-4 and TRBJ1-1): ETGVTQSPTHLIKTRGQQVTLRCSSQSGHNTVSWYQQALGQGPQFIFQYYREEENGRGNFPPRFSGLQFPNYSSELNVNALELDDSALYLCASSLVGTEAEAFFGQGTRLTVV.

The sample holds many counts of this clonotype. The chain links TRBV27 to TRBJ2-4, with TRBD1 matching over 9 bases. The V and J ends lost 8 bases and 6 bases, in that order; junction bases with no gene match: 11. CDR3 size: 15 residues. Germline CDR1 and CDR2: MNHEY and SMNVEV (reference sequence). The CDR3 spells CASGLGTGGANIQYF. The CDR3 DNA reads TGTGCCAGCGGACTAGGCACAGGGGGCGCAAACATTCAGTACTTC.

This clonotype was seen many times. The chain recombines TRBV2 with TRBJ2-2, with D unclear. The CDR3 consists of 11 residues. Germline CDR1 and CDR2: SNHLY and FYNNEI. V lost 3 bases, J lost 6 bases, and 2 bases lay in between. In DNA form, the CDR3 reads TGTGCCAGCAGTGATCCCGGGGAGCTGTTTTTT. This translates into CASSDPGELFF. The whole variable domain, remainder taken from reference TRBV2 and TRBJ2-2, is EPEVTQTPSHQVTQMGQEVILRCVPISNHLYFYWYRQILGQKVEFLVSFYNNEISEKSEIFDDQFSVERPDGSNFTLKIRSTKLEDSAMYFCASSDPGELFFGEGSRLTVL.

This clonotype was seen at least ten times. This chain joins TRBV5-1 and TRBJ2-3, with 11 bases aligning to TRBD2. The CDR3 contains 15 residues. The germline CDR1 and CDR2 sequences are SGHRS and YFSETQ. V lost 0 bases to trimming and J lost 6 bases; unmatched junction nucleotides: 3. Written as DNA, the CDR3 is TGCGCCAGCAGCTTGGTACTAGCGGGAGCGGATACGCAGTATTTT. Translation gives CASSLVLAGADTQYF.